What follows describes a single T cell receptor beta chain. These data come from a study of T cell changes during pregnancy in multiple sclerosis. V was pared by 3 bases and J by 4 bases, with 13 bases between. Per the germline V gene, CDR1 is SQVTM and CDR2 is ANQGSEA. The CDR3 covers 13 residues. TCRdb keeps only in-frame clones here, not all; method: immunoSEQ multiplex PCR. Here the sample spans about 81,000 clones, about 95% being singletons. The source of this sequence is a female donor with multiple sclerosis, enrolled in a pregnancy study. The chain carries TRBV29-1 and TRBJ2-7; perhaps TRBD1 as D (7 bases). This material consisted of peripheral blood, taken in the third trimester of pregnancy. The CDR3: CSVESGGSYEQYF. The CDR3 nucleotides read TGCAGCGTTGAGTCAGGGGGGAGTTACGAGCAGTACTTC.